Reported below is one T cell receptor (beta chain). The germline V gene has CDR1 SGHRS and CDR2 YFSETQ. The V end was cut by 0 bases, the J end by 0 bases, with 6 bases between. The CDR3 has 14 amino acids. Authors' processing steps: Nucleated cell counts were estimated from reference gene primer amplification. This table comes from immunoSEQ multiplex PCR, and its TCRdb copy is limited to in-frame clones, with some not included. The V and J calls and clone size were taken over from that table, and D and trimming were inferred from the DNA. The table lists just over 95,000 clones, 82% of them singletons. This record belongs to a study of blood T cell repertoires in COVID-19. In the study overall: Whether acute or convalescent, the COVID-19 samples came from the United States, Italy and Spain. In each case, the material was cDNA or gDNA derived from T cells, B-cell-depleted T cells, or PBMCs.

Source material: peripheral blood. This receptor was identified in an older man with acute or convalescent COVID-19. The chain employs TRBV5-1 and TRBJ1-1, with unresolved D. The CDR3 coding sequence is TGCGCCAGCAGCTTGGACAGTGTGAACACTGAAGCTTTCTTT. Its protein product is CASSLDSVNTEAFF.